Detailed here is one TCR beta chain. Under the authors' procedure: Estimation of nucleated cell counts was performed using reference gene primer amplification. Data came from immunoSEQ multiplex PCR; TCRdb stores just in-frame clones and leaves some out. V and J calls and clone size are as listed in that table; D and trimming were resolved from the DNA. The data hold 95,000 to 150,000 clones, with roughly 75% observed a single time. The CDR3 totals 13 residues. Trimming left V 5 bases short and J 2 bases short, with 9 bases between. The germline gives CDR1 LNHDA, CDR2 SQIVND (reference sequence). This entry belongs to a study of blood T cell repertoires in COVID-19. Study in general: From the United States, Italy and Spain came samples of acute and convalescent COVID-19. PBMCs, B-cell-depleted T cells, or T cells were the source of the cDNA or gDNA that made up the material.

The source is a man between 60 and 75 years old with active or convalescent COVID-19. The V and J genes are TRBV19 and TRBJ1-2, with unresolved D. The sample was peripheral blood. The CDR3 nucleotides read TGTGCCAGTAGTCGTCCTAGGAACTATGGCTACACCTTC. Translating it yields CASSRPRNYGYTF.